This note documents a single T cell receptor (beta chain) sequence. This record belongs to a study of blood T cell repertoires in COVID-19. Generated by immunoSEQ multiplex PCR, the TCRdb table keeps only in-frame clones and is missing some. This sample yields approximately 210,000 clones, of which 65% to 85% are seen a single time; about 4.3% belongs to the top ten. The germline V and J ends were trimmed by 3 bases and 10 bases, with 13 bases remaining between them. Germline V lookup: CDR1 LNHDA, CDR2 SQIVND (reference sequence). The CDR3 runs to 13 residues. The chain links TRBV19 to TRBJ1-5; D not certain. This receptor was taken from a man aged 30-40 years with acute COVID-19. The sequencing sample was made of PBMCs or T cells enriched from blood (not recorded which). CDR3: CASSMAGGRPQHF. CDR3 nucleotides: TGTGCCAGTAGTATGGCTGGTGGTCGACCCCAGCATTTT.